This T cell receptor beta chain was sequenced during a study of T cell changes during pregnancy in multiple sclerosis. V lost 5 bases, J lost 8 bases, and 14 bases stayed unmatched. The germline V gene encodes CDR1 SGHVS and CDR2 FQNEAQ. This CDR3 region has 15 residues. Produced via immunoSEQ multiplex PCR; TCRdb's table is partial and in-frame only. The profile shows roughly 79,000 clones, about 93% of them singletons. The input for sequencing was peripheral blood, taken in the second trimester of pregnancy. This TCR was sampled from a female donor in good health, enrolled as a control in a pregnancy study. The chain carries TRBV7-8 and TRBJ1-2; 7 bases agree with TRBD1. CDR3 nucleotide sequence: TGTGCCAGCAGCCCTGACAGGGATAGAGCTAAGGGCTACACCTTC. Translated, it gives CASSPDRDRAKGYTF.